The clone carrying this T cell receptor (beta chain) came up many times. The sequence runs out 3 residues before the end of the CDR3; the remainder is reconstructed from the germline J gene. CDR3 length: 13 residues. Trimming took 5 bases from V and 4 from J, leaving 11 bases between them. The entry originates in a study of T cell clonality in common variable immunodeficiency. The protocol was immunoSEQ multiplex PCR, while the TCRdb copy is restricted to in-frame clones and leaves out a portion. This set yields more than 65,000 clones and no singletons; the top ten hold approximately 0.81%. The rearrangement links TRBV12-3 or TRBV12-4 to TRBJ1-1; D is perhaps TRBD1 (6 bases). Sequencing input: peripheral blood mononuclear cells. The TCR was taken from a person aged 18 to 70 in good health. The CDR3 bases that were read are TGTGCCAGCAGTGGTACAGGGTTCACTGAA. Protein product: CASSGTGFTE. The CDR3 in full is CASSGTGFTEAFF.